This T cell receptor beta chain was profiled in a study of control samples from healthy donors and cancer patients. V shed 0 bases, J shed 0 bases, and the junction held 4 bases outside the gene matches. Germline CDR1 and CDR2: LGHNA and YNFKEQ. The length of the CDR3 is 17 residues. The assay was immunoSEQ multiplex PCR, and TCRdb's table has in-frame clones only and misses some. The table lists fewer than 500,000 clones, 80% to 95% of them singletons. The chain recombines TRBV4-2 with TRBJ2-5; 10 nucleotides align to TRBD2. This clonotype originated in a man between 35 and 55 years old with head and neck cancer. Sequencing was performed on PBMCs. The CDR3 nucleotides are TGTGCCAGCAGCCAAGAGGGGCTAGCGGGGGACCAAGAGACCCAGTACTTC. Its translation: CASSQEGLAGDQETQYF.